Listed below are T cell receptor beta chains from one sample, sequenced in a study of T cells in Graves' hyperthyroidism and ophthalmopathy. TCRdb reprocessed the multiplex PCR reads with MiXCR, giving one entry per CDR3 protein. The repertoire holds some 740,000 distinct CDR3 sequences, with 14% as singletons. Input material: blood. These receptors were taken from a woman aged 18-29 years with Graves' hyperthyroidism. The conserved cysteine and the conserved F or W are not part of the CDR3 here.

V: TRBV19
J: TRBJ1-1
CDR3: ASSPGTSPTEAF

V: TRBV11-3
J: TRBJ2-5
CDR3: ASSRSGTQETQY

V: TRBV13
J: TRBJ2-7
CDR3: ASSADREQY

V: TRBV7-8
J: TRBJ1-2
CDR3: ASSFGPPTNYGYT

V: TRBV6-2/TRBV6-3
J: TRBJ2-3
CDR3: ASKAPRNGLAGGLGSKEY

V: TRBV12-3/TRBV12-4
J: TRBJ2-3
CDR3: ASSSWFLDTQY

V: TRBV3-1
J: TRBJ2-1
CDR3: ASTSGVSGYNEQF

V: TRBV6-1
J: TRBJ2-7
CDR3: ASSEAGQPWSYEQY

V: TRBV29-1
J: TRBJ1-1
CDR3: SGRLQGLDTEAF

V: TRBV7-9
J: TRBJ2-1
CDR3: ASSLVRTAPNRGNEQF

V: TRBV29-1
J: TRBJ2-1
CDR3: SVVPHSYNEQF

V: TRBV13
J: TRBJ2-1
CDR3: ASSFVRGINNEQF

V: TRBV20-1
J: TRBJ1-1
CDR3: SASSHQNTEAF

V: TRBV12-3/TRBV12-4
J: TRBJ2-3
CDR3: ASSLTFSTDTQY

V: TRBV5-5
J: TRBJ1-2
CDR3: ASSRGDSTYGYT

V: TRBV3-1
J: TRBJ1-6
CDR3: ASSQQGAGSPLH

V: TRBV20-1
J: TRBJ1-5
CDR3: SASPTGGLYSNQPQH

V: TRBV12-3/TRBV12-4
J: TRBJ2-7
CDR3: ASKMGQGVYEQY

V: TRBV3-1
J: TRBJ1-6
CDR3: ASSPRGRGSYNSPLH

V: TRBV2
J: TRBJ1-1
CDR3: ASSDRGRTSLRAF

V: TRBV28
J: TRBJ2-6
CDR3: ASGVYSGANVLT

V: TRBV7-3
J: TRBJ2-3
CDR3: ASSLNSRQSTDTQY

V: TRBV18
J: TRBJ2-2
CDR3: ASSPTSGSTNGELF

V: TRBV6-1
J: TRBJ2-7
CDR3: ASSEGQGSPYEQY

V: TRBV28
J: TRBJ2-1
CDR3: ASSTNRDREHGPLVDEQF

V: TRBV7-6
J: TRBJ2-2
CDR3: ASSPTIKQGANTGELF

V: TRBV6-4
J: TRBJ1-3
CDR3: ASSGLTGISGNTIY

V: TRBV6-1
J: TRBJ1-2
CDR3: ASIGSGDGYT

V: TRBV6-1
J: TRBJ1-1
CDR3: ATDTSQNTEAF

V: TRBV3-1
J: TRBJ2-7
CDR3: ASSDTVGPYEQY

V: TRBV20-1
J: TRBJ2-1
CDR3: SARGVWSGRDNEQF

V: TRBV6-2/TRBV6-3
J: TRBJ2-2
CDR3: ASTRRLAGVIPTGELF

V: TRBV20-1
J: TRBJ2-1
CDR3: SARDRGVRYNEQF

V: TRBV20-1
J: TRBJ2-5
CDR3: SSFPGTSGANQETQY

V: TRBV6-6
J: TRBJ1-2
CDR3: ASSYSGRASYGYT

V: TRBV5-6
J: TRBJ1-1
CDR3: ASSFRYLNTEAF

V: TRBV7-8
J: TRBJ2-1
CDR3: ASSLGPLAGVRNEQF

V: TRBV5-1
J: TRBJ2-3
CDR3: ASSEDRGSRETQY

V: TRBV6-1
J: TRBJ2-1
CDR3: ASSGTGTRYYNEQF